This TCR beta chain comes out of a study of blood T cell repertoires in COVID-19. Study summary: The origin of the acute and convalescent COVID-19 samples was the United States, Italy and Spain. Nucleic acid was either cDNA or gDNA, and it came from T cells, B-cell-depleted T cells, or PBMCs.

Original processing methods: Amplification of reference gene primers provided the estimated nucleated cell counts. Clones were read by immunoSEQ multiplex PCR, and TCRdb kept only the in-frame ones, dropping some. V and J calls and clone size are copied from that table; D and trimming were computed from the DNA. The sample consists of around 59,000 clones, roughly 80% of them appearing once. The V gene lost 0 bases and the J gene lost 2 bases, with 22 bases spanning the gap. The CDR3 has 19 amino acids. Germline V gives CDR1 GTSNPN, CDR2 SVGIG (reference sequence). This clonotype was sampled from a human donor in a cohort sampled during active COVID-19. Sequencing was performed on peripheral blood. The chain has TRBV30 and TRBJ2-2, with TRBD1 as a possible D gene (7 bases). DNA for the CDR3: TGTGCCTGGAGTGTAGGATCCTGGCGGGACAGACCAAACACCGGGGAGCTGTTTTTT. Protein: CAWSVGSWRDRPNTGELFF.